These T cell receptor beta chains were read from a single sample in a study of Graves' ophthalmopathy and Graves' hyperthyroidism. TCRdb recomputed calls from the multiplex PCR reads with MiXCR, one row per CDR3 protein. The sample lists 210,000 or so distinct CDR3 sequences, 25% to 30% occurring once. The sequencing input was peripheral blood. These receptors originate from a man aged 50-59 years with Graves' ophthalmopathy. Each CDR3 is given with its conserved first and last residue. The D gene is left open where the match is weak. Expanded clones are given a class, and other clones once, few, many or no size at all.

D gene	V gene	clone size	J gene	CDR3 DNA	CDR3 protein
NA	TRBV6-5	many	TRBJ2-2	TGTGCCACTGAACTGGGGGCTGGATACACCGGGGAGCTGTTTTTT	CATELGAGYTGELFF
NA	TRBV12-3/TRBV12-4	many	TRBJ2-2	TGTGCCAGCGCCCTTTTTGGGAACACCGGGGAGCTGTTTTTT	CASALFGNTGELFF
NA	TRBV6-2/TRBV6-3	NA	TRBJ1-5	TGTGCCAGCACCCCCGGGACACGGGGCGGGCCCCAGCATTTT	CASTPGTRGGPQHF
NA	TRBV10-3	few	TRBJ1-1	TGTGCCATCAGTGAGACAGGGTGGAGCACTGAAGCTTTCTTT	CAISETGWSTEAFF
TRBD1	TRBV7-9	NA	TRBJ2-5	TGTGCCAGCAGCGAAACAGGGGGATGGGAGACCCAGTACTTC	CASSETGGWETQYF
NA	TRBV28	many	TRBJ1-1	TGTGCCAGCAGCCCCCGTCTCGATGCGGGAACTTTCTTT	CASSPRLDAGTFF
TRBD1	TRBV12-3/TRBV12-4	NA	TRBJ2-5	TGTGCCAGCAGTTTCCGGGCAGGGGGCTTAGAGACCCAGTACTTC	CASSFRAGGLETQYF
NA	TRBV6-1	NA	TRBJ2-4	TGTGCCAGCAGTCTTACTAGAAGGGACGGCCAAAACATTCAGTACTTC	CASSLTRRDGQNIQYF
NA	TRBV2	many	TRBJ2-7	TGTGCCAGCAGTCCAGGGTGGTTGGACTCCTACGAGCAGTACTTC	CASSPGWLDSYEQYF
NA	TRBV6-2/TRBV6-3	many	TRBJ2-5	TGTGCCAGCAGTCGGACTATCCAAGAGACCCAGTACTTC	CASSRTIQETQYF
NA	TRBV5-1	many	TRBJ2-2	TGCGCCAGCAGCCCAATATCCACCGGGGAGCTGTTTTTT	CASSPISTGELFF
TRBD2	TRBV2	many	TRBJ2-2	TGTGCCAGCAGCCGCTGGAGTAGCGGGCGAAGATCCACCGGGGAGCTGTTTTTT	CASSRWSSGRRSTGELFF
NA	TRBV30	many	TRBJ2-5	TGTGCCTGGAGTGTACCCCCCCCCAGCCAAGAGACCCAGTACTTC	CAWSVPPPSQETQYF
NA	TRBV12-3/TRBV12-4	few	TRBJ2-5	TGTGCCAGCAGTCCCACCGGGGTAGAGACCCAGTACTTC	CASSPTGVETQYF
TRBD1	TRBV2	many	TRBJ2-7	TGTGCCACCGACGATAGGGACAGCCCCTCCTACGAGCAGTACTTC	CATDDRDSPSYEQYF
TRBD1	TRBV6-1	NA	TRBJ1-5	TGTGCCAGCAGTGAATCAGGGGGGGGCAATCAGCCCCAGCATTTT	CASSESGGGNQPQHF
TRBD2	TRBV18	many	TRBJ2-7	TGTGCCAGCTCACCGGGACTAGACTACGAGCAGTACTTC	CASSPGLDYEQYF
TRBD2	TRBV6-1	many	TRBJ2-3	TGTGCCAGCAGTGAACCTTTGGCTAGCGGGAGTCCAGATACGCAGTATTTT	CASSEPLASGSPDTQYF
NA	TRBV30	many	TRBJ1-5	TGTGCCTGGAGTGGGACAGTCTCTAGCAATCAGCCCCAGCATTTT	CAWSGTVSSNQPQHF
TRBD2	TRBV7-8	many	TRBJ2-7	TGTGCCAGCAGCCGTAGCGGGAGTCTCTACGAGCAGTACTTC	CASSRSGSLYEQYF
NA	TRBV4-1	many	TRBJ1-6	TGCGCCAGCAGCCAAGACCACGCCGGCAGGTGGATCCACTTT	CASSQDHAGRWIHF
NA	TRBV12-3/TRBV12-4	many	TRBJ2-5	TGTGCCAGCAGTTTATGGGACGGCGGGGCGTCAAGGGAGACCCAGTACTTC	CASSLWDGGASRETQYF